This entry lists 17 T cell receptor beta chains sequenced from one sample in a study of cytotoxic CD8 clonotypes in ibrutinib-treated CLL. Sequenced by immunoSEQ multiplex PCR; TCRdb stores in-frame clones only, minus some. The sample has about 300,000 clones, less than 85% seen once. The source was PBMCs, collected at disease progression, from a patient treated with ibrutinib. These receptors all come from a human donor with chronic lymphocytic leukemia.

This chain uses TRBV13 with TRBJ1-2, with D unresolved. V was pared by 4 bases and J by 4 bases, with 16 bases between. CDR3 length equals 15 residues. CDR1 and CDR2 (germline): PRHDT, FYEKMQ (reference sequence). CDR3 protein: CASSSTLQEIYGYTF. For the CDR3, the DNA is TGTGCCAGCAGCTCAACCCTGCAGGAGATCTATGGCTACACCTTC.

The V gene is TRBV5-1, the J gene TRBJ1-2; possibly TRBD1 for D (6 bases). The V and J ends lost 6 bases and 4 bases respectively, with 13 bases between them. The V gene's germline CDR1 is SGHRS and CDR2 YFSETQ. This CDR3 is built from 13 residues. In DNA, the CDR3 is TGCGCCAGCACCGAACAGGGTGCCTATGGCTACACCTTC. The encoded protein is CASTEQGAYGYTF.

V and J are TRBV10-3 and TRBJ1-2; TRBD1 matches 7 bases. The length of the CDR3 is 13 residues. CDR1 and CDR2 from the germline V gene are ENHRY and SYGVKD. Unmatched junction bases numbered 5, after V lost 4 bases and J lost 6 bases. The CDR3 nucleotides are TGTGCCATCAGTGTGGGCGGGACAGATGGCTACACCTTC. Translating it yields CAISVGGTDGYTF.

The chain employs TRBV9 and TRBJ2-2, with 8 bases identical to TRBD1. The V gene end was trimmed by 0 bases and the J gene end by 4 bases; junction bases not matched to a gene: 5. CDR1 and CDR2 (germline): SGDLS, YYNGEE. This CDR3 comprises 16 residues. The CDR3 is CASSVAGQGVTGELFF. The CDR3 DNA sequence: TGTGCCAGCAGCGTAGCCGGACAGGGCGTCACCGGGGAGCTGTTTTTT.

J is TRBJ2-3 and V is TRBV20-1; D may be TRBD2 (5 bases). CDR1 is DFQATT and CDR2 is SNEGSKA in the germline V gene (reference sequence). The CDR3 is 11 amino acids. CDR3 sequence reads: CNSLRGDTQYF. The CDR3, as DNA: TGCAACAGCCTTCGGGGAGATACGCAGTATTTT.

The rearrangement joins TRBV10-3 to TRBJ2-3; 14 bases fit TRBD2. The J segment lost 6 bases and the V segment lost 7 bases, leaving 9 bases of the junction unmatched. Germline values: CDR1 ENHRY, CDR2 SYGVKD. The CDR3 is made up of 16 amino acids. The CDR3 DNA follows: TGTGCCATCACGGACCCCGGGACTAGCGGGAGCGATACGCAGTATTTT. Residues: CAITDPGTSGSDTQYF.

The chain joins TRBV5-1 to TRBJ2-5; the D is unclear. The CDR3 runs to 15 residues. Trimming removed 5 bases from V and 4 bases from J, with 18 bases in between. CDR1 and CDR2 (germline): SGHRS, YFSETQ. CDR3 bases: TGCGCCAGCAGTCCGGGCAACACGATGGGAGAGACCCAGTACTTC. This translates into CASSPGNTMGETQYF. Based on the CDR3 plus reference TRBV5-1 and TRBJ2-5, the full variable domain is KAGVTQTPRYLIKTRGQQVTLSCSPISGHRSVSWYQQTPGQGLQFLFEYFSETQRNKGNFPGRFSGRQFSNSRSEMNVSTLELGDSALYLCASSPGNTMGETQYFGPGTRLLVL.

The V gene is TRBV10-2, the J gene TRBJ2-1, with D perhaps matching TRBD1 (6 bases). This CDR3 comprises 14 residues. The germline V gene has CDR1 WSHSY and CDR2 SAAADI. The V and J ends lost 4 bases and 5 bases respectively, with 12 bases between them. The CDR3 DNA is TGCGCCAGCAGTGGGTGGGACACGAACAATGAGCAGTTCTTC. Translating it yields CASSGWDTNNEQFF.

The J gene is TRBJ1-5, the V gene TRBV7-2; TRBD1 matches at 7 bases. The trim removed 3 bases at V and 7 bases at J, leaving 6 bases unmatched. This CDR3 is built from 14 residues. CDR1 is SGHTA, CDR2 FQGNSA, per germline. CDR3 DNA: TGTGCCAGCAGCTTTAGGTCCAGGGGGCAGCCCCAGCATTTT. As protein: CASSFRSRGQPQHF.

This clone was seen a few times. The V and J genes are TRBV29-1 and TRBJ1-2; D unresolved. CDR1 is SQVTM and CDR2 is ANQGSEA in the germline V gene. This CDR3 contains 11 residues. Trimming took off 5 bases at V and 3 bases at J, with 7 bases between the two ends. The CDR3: CSVTTDYGYTF. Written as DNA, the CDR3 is TGCAGCGTTACAACAGACTATGGCTACACCTTC.

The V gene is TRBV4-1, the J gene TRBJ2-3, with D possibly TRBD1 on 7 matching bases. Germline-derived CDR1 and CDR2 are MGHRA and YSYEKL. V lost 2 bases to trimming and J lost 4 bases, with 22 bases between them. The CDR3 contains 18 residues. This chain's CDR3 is CASSQRQGWRGLADTQYF. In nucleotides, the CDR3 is TGCGCCAGCAGCCAACGACAGGGTTGGAGGGGCCTAGCAGATACGCAGTATTTT.

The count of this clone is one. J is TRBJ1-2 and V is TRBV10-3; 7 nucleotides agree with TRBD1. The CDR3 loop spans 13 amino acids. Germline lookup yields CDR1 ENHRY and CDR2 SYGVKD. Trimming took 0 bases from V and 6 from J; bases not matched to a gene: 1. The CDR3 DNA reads TGTGCCATCAGTGAGTCCGACAGGGATGGCTACACCTTC. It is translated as CAISESDRDGYTF.

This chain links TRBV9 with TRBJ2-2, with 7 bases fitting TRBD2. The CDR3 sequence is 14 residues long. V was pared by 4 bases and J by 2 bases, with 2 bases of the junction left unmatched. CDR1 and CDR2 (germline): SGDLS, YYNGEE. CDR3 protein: CASSRDYNTGELFF. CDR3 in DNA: TGTGCCAGCAGCCGGGACTACAACACCGGGGAGCTGTTTTTT.

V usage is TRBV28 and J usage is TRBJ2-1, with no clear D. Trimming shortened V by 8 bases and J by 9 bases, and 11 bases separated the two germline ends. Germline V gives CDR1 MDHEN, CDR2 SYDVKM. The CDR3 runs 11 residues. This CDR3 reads CASLGFGEQFF. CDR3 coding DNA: TGTGCCAGCCTTGGGTTCGGTGAGCAGTTCTTC. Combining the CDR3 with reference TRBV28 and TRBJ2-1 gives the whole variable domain DVKVTQSSRYLVKRTGEKVFLECVQDMDHENMFWYRQDPGLGLRLIYFSYDVKMKEKGDIPEGYSVSREKKERFSLILESASTNQTSMYLCASLGFGEQFFGPGTRLTVL.

CDR3 loop: CASSDPWDDQPQHF. The CDR3 bases are TGTGCCAGCAGTGATCCCTGGGACGATCAGCCCCAGCATTTT. V is TRBV2 and J is TRBJ1-5; D is possibly TRBD1 (5 bases). The germline V gene has CDR1 SNHLY and CDR2 FYNNEI. V was clipped by 3 bases and J by 5 bases, with 11 bases between them. This CDR3 is 14 amino acids long.

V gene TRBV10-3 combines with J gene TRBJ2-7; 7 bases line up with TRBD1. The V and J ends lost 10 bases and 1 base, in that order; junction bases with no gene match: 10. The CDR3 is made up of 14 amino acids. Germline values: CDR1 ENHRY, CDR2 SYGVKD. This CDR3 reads CASHRDSPSYEQYF. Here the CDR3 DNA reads TGTGCCAGCCACCGGGACAGCCCTTCCTACGAGCAGTACTTC.

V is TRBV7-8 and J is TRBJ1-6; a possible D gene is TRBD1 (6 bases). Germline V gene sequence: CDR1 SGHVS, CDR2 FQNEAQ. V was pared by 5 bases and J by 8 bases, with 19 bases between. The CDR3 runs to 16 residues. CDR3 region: CASSASTGLNDSPLHF. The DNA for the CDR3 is TGTGCCAGCAGCGCCAGCACAGGGCTCAACGATTCACCCCTCCACTTT. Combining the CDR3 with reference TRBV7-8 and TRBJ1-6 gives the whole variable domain GAGVSQSPRYKVAKRGQDVALRCDPISGHVSLFWYQQALGQGPEFLTYFQNEAQLDKSGLPSDRFFAERPEGSVSTLKIQRTQQEDSAVYLCASSASTGLNDSPLHFGNGTRLTVT.